Listed here are 30 T cell receptor beta chains from one sample, sequenced in a study of blood T cell repertoires in COVID-19. The repertoire was sequenced with immunoSEQ multiplex PCR; TCRdb's copy has only in-frame clones and lacks some. The sample consists of under 200,000 clones, about 86% of them appearing once. The sequenced material came from peripheral blood. Receptor source: a man younger than 35 with active or convalescent COVID-19.

The chain combines TRBV5-1 with TRBJ2-3; the D is unclear. Trimming took 0 bases from V and 5 from J, leaving 13 bases between them. The CDR3 is 15 residues long. Germline V gene sequence: CDR1 SGHRS, CDR2 YFSETQ. CDR3 amino acids: CASSLVALVQDTQYF. The CDR3 bases are TGCGCCAGCAGCTTGGTGGCTCTAGTCCAAGATACGCAGTATTTT. The full variable domain, with the rest looked up from reference TRBV5-1 and TRBJ2-3, is KAGVTQTPRYLIKTRGQQVTLSCSPISGHRSVSWYQQTPGQGLQFLFEYFSETQRNKGNFPGRFSGRQFSNSRSEMNVSTLELGDSALYLCASSLVALVQDTQYFGPGTRLTVL.

This clone came up once. V is TRBV7-6 and J is TRBJ2-5; TRBD2 agrees at 8 bases. V gave up 1 base and J gave up 4 bases; unmatched junction bases: 5. CDR3 length equals 15 residues. CDR1 SGHVS and CDR2 FNYEAQ come from the germline V gene. CDR3 nucleotides: TGTGCCAGCAGCTTAGGGGGACTAGGGGTAGAGACCCAGTACTTC. It yields the protein CASSLGGLGVETQYF.

The V and J genes are TRBV7-9 and TRBJ2-2; no firm D call. CDR1 is SEHNR and CDR2 is FQNEAQ in the germline V gene (reference sequence). This CDR3 contains 14 residues. V was cut by 6 bases and J by 4 bases, with 12 bases left in between. Here the CDR3 reads CASSPNFPTGELFF. The CDR3, as DNA: TGTGCCAGCAGTCCAAACTTTCCCACCGGGGAGCTGTTTTTT.

The genes are TRBV2 and TRBJ1-1; unclear D gene. The V gene lost 5 bases and the J gene lost 3 bases, with 10 bases spanning the gap. CDR3 size: 13 residues. The germline gives CDR1 SNHLY, CDR2 FYNNEI. CDR3 sequence (DNA): TGTGCCAGCAGTCGGAGGCGGGACACTGAAGCTTTCTTT. Translating gives CASSRRRDTEAFF.

The genes are TRBV3-1 (or the pseudogene TRBV3-2) and TRBJ2-1; the match to TRBD2 covers 7 bases. CDR3 length: 14 residues. Germline V gene data show CDR1 as LGHDT and CDR2 as YNNKEL (reference sequence). J lost 7 bases, V lost 4 bases, and 7 bases had no gene match. The CDR3 nucleotides are TGTGCCAGCAGCCGACCGAGCGGGGCTAATGAGCAGTTCTTC. Its protein product is CASSRPSGANEQFF.

The chain recombines TRBV19 with TRBJ1-1; 7 bases are a match to TRBD1. The V gene's germline CDR1 is LNHDA and CDR2 SQIVND (reference sequence). With 8 bases clipped from V and 7 bases from J, the junction kept 7 bases outside the gene matches. The CDR3 runs to 12 residues. In nucleotides, the CDR3 is TGTGCCAGTGGTGACAGGGTATATGAAGCTTTCTTT. Its translation is CASGDRVYEAFF. Full variable domain (outside the CDR3, taken from reference TRBV19 and TRBJ1-1): DGGITQSPKYLFRKEGQNVTLSCEQNLNHDAMYWYRQDPGQGLRLIYYSQIVNDFQKGDIAEGYSVSREKKESFPLTVTSAQKNPTAFYLCASGDRVYEAFFGQGTRLTVV.

A single count supports this clone. The rearrangement uses TRBV27 and TRBJ1-1; D is unresolved. The CDR3 length is 14 residues. Germline values: CDR1 MNHEY, CDR2 SMNVEV (reference sequence). Trimming removed 6 bases from V and 2 bases from J, with 13 bases in between. The CDR3 loop is CASSPGSANTEAFF. The CDR3 nucleotides read TGTGCCAGCAGCCCCGGGTCAGCTAACACTGAAGCTTTCTTT.

The chain links TRBV28 to TRBJ2-3; 9 positions match TRBD2. The ends lost 7 bases at V and 4 bases at J; junction bases unmatched: 15. The CDR3 has 17 residues. Germline V gene lookup returns CDR1 MDHEN and CDR2 SYDVKM. CDR3 residues: CASTIRSGRGGADTQYF. In nucleotides, the CDR3 is TGTGCCAGCACCATACGTAGCGGGAGAGGTGGGGCAGATACGCAGTATTTT.

The rearrangement joins TRBV19 to TRBJ2-3; 9 nucleotides align to TRBD1. This CDR3 has 14 residues. Per germline, CDR1 LNHDA and CDR2 SQIVND (reference sequence). The V segment lost 4 bases and the J segment 6 bases; nucleotides outside the gene matches: 5. The chain's CDR3 is CASSNRGREDTQYF. DNA of the CDR3: TGTGCCAGTAGTAACAGGGGGCGAGAGGATACGCAGTATTTT.

This chain connects TRBV11-3 to TRBJ2-5; D call uncertain. This CDR3 spans 13 amino acids. V lost 2 bases and J 2 bases, leaving 6 bases between the germline ends. CDR1 and CDR2 from the germline V gene are SGHNT and YENEEA. The CDR3 loop reads CASSLSIQETQYF. The CDR3 DNA sequence: TGTGCCAGCAGCTTATCCATTCAAGAGACCCAGTACTTC.

Only a few counts were recorded for this clone. This chain links TRBV11-3 with TRBJ2-3, with D possibly matching TRBD1 (6 bases). Trimming left V 8 bases short and J 2 bases short, with 11 bases between. CDR1 is SGHNT, CDR2 YENEEA, per germline. This CDR3 comprises 13 residues. The DNA of the CDR3 is TGTGCCAGCCTCCGGGACAACACAGATACGCAGTATTTT. Its protein is CASLRDNTDTQYF.

This rearrangement joins TRBV15 to TRBJ2-3; 7 bases map to TRBD2. The CDR3 covers 18 residues. The trim removed 0 bases at V and 0 bases at J, leaving 9 bases unmatched. Per germline, CDR1 LNHNV and CDR2 YYDKDF (reference sequence). The CDR3 region is CATSRDLGSGSSTDTQYF. The CDR3 coding sequence is TGTGCCACCAGCAGAGATCTTGGTAGCGGGTCGAGCACAGATACGCAGTATTTT.

The chain carries TRBV27 and TRBJ2-1, with D tentatively TRBD2 (6 bases). CDR1 and CDR2 (germline): MNHEY, SMNVEV (reference sequence). This CDR3 spans 16 amino acids. V lost 0 bases to trimming and J lost 5 bases, with 14 bases between them. CDR3 in amino acids: CASSLSPRGVDNEQFF. The CDR3 DNA reads as TGTGCCAGCAGTTTATCGCCGCGCGGGGTGGACAATGAGCAGTTCTTC.

This rearrangement joins TRBV30 to TRBJ2-7; maybe TRBD1 (5 bases). Between the trimmed V and J ends, which lost 3 bases and 4 bases, there was a span of 16 bases. This CDR3 has 14 residues. Germline V gives CDR1 GTSNPN, CDR2 SVGIG (reference sequence). CDR3 sequence: CAWSVPQVRYEQYF. The CDR3, as DNA: TGTGCCTGGAGCGTCCCACAGGTTAGGTACGAGCAGTACTTC.

The rearrangement joins TRBV2 to TRBJ1-1; a possible D gene is TRBD1 (6 bases). V lost 7 bases and J lost 1, with 16 bases in between. The CDR3 is 15 amino acids. CDR1 and CDR2 from the germline V gene are SNHLY and FYNNEI. The CDR3 protein is CASMSGQWSNTEAFF. The DNA of the CDR3 is TGTGCCAGCATGTCCGGACAGTGGTCGAACACTGAAGCTTTCTTT.

The chain links TRBV7-2 to TRBJ1-4, with 8 bases that match TRBD1. The CDR3 is made up of 15 amino acids. The J segment lost 8 bases and the V segment lost 3 bases, leaving 8 bases of the junction unmatched. From germline, CDR1 is SGHTA and CDR2 FQGNSA. Here the CDR3 reads CASSLGDRLNEKLFF. The CDR3 region has the DNA TGTGCCAGCAGCTTGGGGGACAGGTTAAACGAAAAACTGTTTTTT.

This chain links TRBV7-3 with TRBJ1-4; TRBD1 agrees at 12 bases. Germline loops: CDR1 SGHTA, CDR2 FQGTGA. This CDR3 spans 14 amino acids. V was pared by 5 bases and J by 10 bases, with 5 bases of the junction left unmatched. The CDR3 reads CASSPGTGGGKLFF. CDR3 coding DNA: TGTGCCAGCAGCCCCGGGACAGGGGGCGGAAAACTGTTTTTT.

This sequence joins TRBV11-2 and TRBJ1-3; 8 positions agree with TRBD1. With 2 bases clipped from V and 0 bases from J, the junction kept 6 bases outside the gene matches. Germline CDR1 SGHAT, CDR2 FQNNGV. The CDR3 totals 17 residues. The CDR3 reads CASSLMDRDLSGNTIYF. The CDR3 coding sequence is TGTGCCAGCAGCTTAATGGACAGGGACCTCTCTGGAAACACCATATATTTT.

The V call is TRBV5-8, the J call TRBJ2-3, with 12 nucleotides matching TRBD2. V shed 7 bases, J shed 7 bases, and the junction held 7 bases outside the gene matches. In germline, CDR1 is SGHTS, CDR2 YDEGEE. The CDR3 has 14 residues. CDR3 residues: CASRLAGDTYTQYF. CDR3 DNA sequence: TGTGCCAGCCGACTAGCGGGGGATACGTATACGCAGTATTTT.

V usage is TRBV27 and J usage is TRBJ1-6; D ambiguous. Germline assignment: CDR1 MNHEY and CDR2 SMNVEV (reference sequence). The V gene lost 7 bases and the J gene lost 3 bases, with 13 bases spanning the gap. The CDR3 is made up of 15 amino acids. For the CDR3, the DNA is TGTGCCAGCACCCCGTGGGAGGGCTATAATTCACCCCTCCACTTT. Its translation is CASTPWEGYNSPLHF.

This clone has just one count. The J gene is TRBJ2-1, the V gene TRBV2; 12 bases match TRBD2. The germline V gene encodes CDR1 SNHLY and CDR2 FYNNEI. CDR3 size: 15 residues. J was trimmed by 9 bases and V by 6 bases; bases with no gene match: 9. CDR3 in DNA: TGTGCCAGCAGGATCGGACTAGCGGGACGTAGTGAGCAGTTCTTC. This gives the protein CASRIGLAGRSEQFF.

The chain recombines TRBV5-1 with TRBJ2-7, with TRBD2 as a possible D gene (6 bases). Trimming removed 3 bases from V and 2 bases from J, with 12 bases in between. CDR1 and CDR2 from the germline V gene are SGHRS and YFSETQ. The CDR3 length is 14 residues. The CDR3 loop reads CASSWGEATYEQYF. DNA for the CDR3: TGCGCCAGCAGCTGGGGGGAGGCGACCTACGAGCAGTACTTC.

This clone is a singleton in its sample. In DNA form, the CDR3 reads TGTGCCAGCAGCCCCGACGGGAACGAGCAGTACTTC. It is translated as CASSPDGNEQYF. The chain couples TRBV6-6 to TRBJ2-7, with D perhaps TRBD2 (5 bases). Trimming left V 6 bases short and J 5 bases short, with 11 bases between. This CDR3 contains 12 residues. Germline V gene data show CDR1 as MNHNY and CDR2 as SVGAGI (reference sequence).

The chain employs TRBV29-1 and TRBJ1-1; a possible D gene is TRBD1 (5 bases). Germline V gives CDR1 SQVTM, CDR2 ANQGSEA. CDR3 size: 12 residues. V was pared by 3 bases and J by 0 bases, with 5 bases between. CDR3 bases: TGCAGCGTTGACAGGGTGAACACTGAAGCTTTCTTT. Its protein is CSVDRVNTEAFF.

V is TRBV27 and J is TRBJ1-1; no clear D. The CDR3 covers 13 residues. The germline V gene has CDR1 MNHEY and CDR2 SMNVEV (reference sequence). Trimming removed 2 bases from V and 1 base from J, with 5 bases in between. CDR3 coding DNA: TGTGCCAGCAGTTTAACCGGGAACACTGAAGCTTTCTTT. It codes for CASSLTGNTEAFF.

The J gene is TRBJ1-1, the V gene TRBV5-8, with TRBD1 as a possible D gene (6 bases). Trimming removed 3 bases from V and 0 bases from J, with 12 bases in between. The CDR3 extends over 15 amino acids. The germline V gene encodes CDR1 SGHTS and CDR2 YDEGEE. The CDR3 sequence is CASSYGWGLNTEAFF. The CDR3 DNA sequence: TGTGCCAGCAGCTACGGGTGGGGGCTGAACACTGAAGCTTTCTTT.

This chain links TRBV12-5 with TRBJ2-2; no clear D gene. From germline, CDR1 is LGHNT and CDR2 FRNRAP. The CDR3 consists of 11 residues. This CDR3 is CAWSDTGELFF. CDR3 nucleotide sequence: TGTGCCTGGTCGGACACCGGGGAGCTGTTTTTT.

CDR3 region: CAWSVSRQASPLHF. CDR3 coding DNA: TGTGCCTGGAGTGTTTCCAGGCAGGCTTCACCCCTCCACTTT. V gene TRBV30 combines with J gene TRBJ1-6, with D unresolved. The CDR3 is 14 amino acids. Germline CDR1 is GTSNPN and CDR2 is SVGIG (reference sequence). V shed 0 bases and J shed 9 bases, with 12 bases lying between them.

J is TRBJ2-2 and V is TRBV4-2; 7 positions match TRBD2. This CDR3 has 16 residues. CDR1 is LGHNA and CDR2 is YNFKEQ in the germline V gene. V shed 4 bases, J shed 1 base, and the junction held 6 bases outside the gene matches. This CDR3 is CASSRDYRQNTGELFF. The CDR3 DNA reads as TGTGCCAGCAGCCGGGACTACCGGCAGAACACCGGGGAGCTGTTTTTT.

The chain joins TRBV5-5 to TRBJ2-5; 10 bases are shared with TRBD2. J lost 5 bases, V lost 2 bases, and 9 bases had no gene match. The CDR3 contains 16 residues. Germline V gives CDR1 SGHKS, CDR2 YYEKEE (reference sequence). DNA for the CDR3: TGTGCCAGCAGCTTATCAGCGGGAGGGCCCTGGGAGACCCAGTACTTC. Protein product: CASSLSAGGPWETQYF.